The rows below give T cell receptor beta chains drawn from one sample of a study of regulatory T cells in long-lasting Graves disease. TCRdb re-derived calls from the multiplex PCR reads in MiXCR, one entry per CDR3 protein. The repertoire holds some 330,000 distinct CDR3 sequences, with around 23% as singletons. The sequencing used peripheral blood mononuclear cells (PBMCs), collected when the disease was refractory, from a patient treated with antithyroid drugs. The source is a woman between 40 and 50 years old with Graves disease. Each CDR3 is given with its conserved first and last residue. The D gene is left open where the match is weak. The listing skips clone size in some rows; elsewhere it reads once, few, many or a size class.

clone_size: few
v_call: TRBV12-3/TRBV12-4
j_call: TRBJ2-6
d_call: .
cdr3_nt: TGTGCCAGCTCCGGAGAGTTCTCTGGGGCCAACGTCCTGACTTTC
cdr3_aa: CASSGEFSGANVLTF

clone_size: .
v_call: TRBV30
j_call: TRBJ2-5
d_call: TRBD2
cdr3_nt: TGTGCCTGGAGTCGGGCTAGCGGGGGGGTCCGGGAGACCCAGTACTTC
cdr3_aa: CAWSRASGGVRETQYF

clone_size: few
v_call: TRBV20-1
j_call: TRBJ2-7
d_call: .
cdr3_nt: TGCAGTGCTACCCCCCGCTACGAGCAGTACTTC
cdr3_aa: CSATPRYEQYF

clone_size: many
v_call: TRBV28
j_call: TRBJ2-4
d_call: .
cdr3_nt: TGTGCCAGCAGTTCCGACCGTACCGACAGGACCGTAGCCAAAAACATTCAGTACTTC
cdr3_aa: CASSSDRTDRTVAKNIQYF

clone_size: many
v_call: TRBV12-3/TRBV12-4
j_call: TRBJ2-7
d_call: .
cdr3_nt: TGTGCCAGCAGTAAAGGAGAAGGCTACGAGCAGTACTTC
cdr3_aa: CASSKGEGYEQYF

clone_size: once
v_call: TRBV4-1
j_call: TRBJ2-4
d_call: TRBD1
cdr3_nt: TGCGCCAGCAGCCAACCCGGCCGGGACAGGATCCGGGGCATTCAGTACTTC
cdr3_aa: CASSQPGRDRIRGIQYF

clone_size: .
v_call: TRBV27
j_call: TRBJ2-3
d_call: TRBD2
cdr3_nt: TGTGCCAGCAGCCCACACGCGGGGGTGCGGGATACGCAGTATTTT
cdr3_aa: CASSPHAGVRDTQYF

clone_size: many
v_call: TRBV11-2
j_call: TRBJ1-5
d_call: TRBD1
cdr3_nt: TGTGCCAGCAGCCCAAGGACAGGGCCAAACAATCAGCCCCAGCATTTT
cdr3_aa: CASSPRTGPNNQPQHF

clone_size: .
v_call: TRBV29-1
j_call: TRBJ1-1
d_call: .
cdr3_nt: TGCAGCGGCCTCTACACTGAAGCTTTCTTT
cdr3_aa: CSGLYTEAFF

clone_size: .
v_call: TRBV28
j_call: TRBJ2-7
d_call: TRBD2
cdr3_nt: TGTGCCAGCAGGCACCCTAGCGGGAGATCTGTGTGGTACGAGCAGTACTTC
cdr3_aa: CASRHPSGRSVWYEQYF

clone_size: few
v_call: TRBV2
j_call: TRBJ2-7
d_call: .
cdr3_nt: TGTGCCAGCAGTGAAGCACCTTTCTACGAGCAGTACTTC
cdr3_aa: CASSEAPFYEQYF

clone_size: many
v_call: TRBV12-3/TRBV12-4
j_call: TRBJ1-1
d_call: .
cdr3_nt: TGTGCCAGCAGTTTTAACACTGAAGCTTTCTTT
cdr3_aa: CASSFNTEAFF

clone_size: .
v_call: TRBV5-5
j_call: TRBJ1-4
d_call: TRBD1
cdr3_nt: TGTGCCAGCAGCAACACCGGGACAGGGGTACTTACTAATGAAAAACTGTTTTTT
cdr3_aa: CASSNTGTGVLTNEKLFF

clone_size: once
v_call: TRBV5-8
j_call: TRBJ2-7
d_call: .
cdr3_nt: TGTGCCAGCAGCTCGGACTTTTGGGGCGAGCAGTACTTC
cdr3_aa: CASSSDFWGEQYF

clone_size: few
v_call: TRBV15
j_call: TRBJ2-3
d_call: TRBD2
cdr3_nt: TGTGCCACCAGCAGGGGGCCTATAGCGGGACGTGTTACGCAGTATTTT
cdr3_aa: CATSRGPIAGRVTQYF